The rows below give T cell receptor beta chains drawn from one sample of a study of cytomegalovirus exposure and HLA in healthy donors. The data were produced by immunoSEQ multiplex PCR, yet TCRdb's version contains in-frame clones alone and is incomplete. Of 200,000 to 250,000 clones in the sample, around 89% were seen once. Sequencing used PBMCs. These receptors were obtained from a woman between 18 and 29 years old in good health and CMV-seronegative. CDR3s include the opening cysteine and the closing phenylalanine or tryptophan. D genes are given only for firm matches. Some rows mark clone size as missing; the rest say once, few, many or name a class of expanded clone.

clone size: NA
D gene: NA
V gene: TRBV19
J gene: TRBJ1-1
CDR3 DNA: TGTGCCAGTAGGCAGCAGGGAAAGTTAGACACTGAAGCTTTCTTT
CDR3 protein: CASRQQGKLDTEAFF

clone size: NA
D gene: NA
V gene: TRBV6-5
J gene: TRBJ2-5
CDR3 DNA: TGTGCCAGCAGTGCGACAGCAAATCAAGAGACCCAGTACTTC
CDR3 protein: CASSATANQETQYF

clone size: NA
D gene: NA
V gene: TRBV7-2
J gene: TRBJ2-7
CDR3 DNA: TGTGCCAGCAGCTTAGCAGGGGCAGAAGCCTACGAGCAGTACTTC
CDR3 protein: CASSLAGAEAYEQYF

clone size: NA
D gene: TRBD1
V gene: TRBV2
J gene: TRBJ1-1
CDR3 DNA: TGTGCCAGCAGTTGGGACAGGGGCCCTGAAGCTTTCTTT
CDR3 protein: CASSWDRGPEAFF

clone size: NA
D gene: NA
V gene: TRBV19
J gene: TRBJ2-3
CDR3 DNA: TGTGCCAGTAGTCCAGGGGCGGGAGCGTCAGATACGCAGTATTTT
CDR3 protein: CASSPGAGASDTQYF

clone size: NA
D gene: NA
V gene: TRBV6-5
J gene: TRBJ2-5
CDR3 DNA: TGTGCCAGCAGTTACTCGAGAGTACAAGAGACCCAGTACTTC
CDR3 protein: CASSYSRVQETQYF

clone size: NA
D gene: NA
V gene: TRBV30
J gene: TRBJ1-3
CDR3 DNA: TGTGCCTGGAAGAATGGAGGTGACTTCTCTGGAAACACCATATATTTT
CDR3 protein: CAWKNGGDFSGNTIYF

clone size: NA
D gene: TRBD1
V gene: TRBV27
J gene: TRBJ1-5
CDR3 DNA: TGTGCCAGCAGGAGGGGACAGGGGTCGTATAGCAATCAGCCCCAGCATTTT
CDR3 protein: CASRRGQGSYSNQPQHF

clone size: NA
D gene: NA
V gene: TRBV6-4
J gene: TRBJ2-2
CDR3 DNA: TGTGCCAGCAGCGAACACCGGGACACCGACACCGGGGAGCTGTTTTTT
CDR3 protein: CASSEHRDTDTGELFF

clone size: NA
D gene: TRBD2
V gene: TRBV15
J gene: TRBJ2-1
CDR3 DNA: TGTGCCACCAGCAGAGATGTGACTAGCGGGAGTGAGCAGTTCTTC
CDR3 protein: CATSRDVTSGSEQFF

clone size: once
D gene: TRBD1
V gene: TRBV6-1
J gene: TRBJ2-7
CDR3 DNA: TGTGCCAGCAGTCCGACGGGACAGGGGGCTTACGAGCAGTACTTC
CDR3 protein: CASSPTGQGAYEQYF

clone size: NA
D gene: NA
V gene: TRBV13
J gene: TRBJ1-1
CDR3 DNA: TGTGCCAGCAGCTTAGGCAGGGATCCTGAAGCTTTCTTT
CDR3 protein: CASSLGRDPEAFF

clone size: NA
D gene: NA
V gene: TRBV6-6
J gene: TRBJ2-3
CDR3 DNA: TGTGCCAGCACCCGGGGGGCGGTTACAGATACGCAGTATTTT
CDR3 protein: CASTRGAVTDTQYF

clone size: NA
D gene: NA
V gene: TRBV30
J gene: TRBJ1-1
CDR3 DNA: TGTGCCTGGACGCAGGACATTTCCTCACCTCACACTGAAGCTTTCTTT
CDR3 protein: CAWTQDISSPHTEAFF

clone size: once
D gene: NA
V gene: TRBV5-6
J gene: TRBJ2-1
CDR3 DNA: TGTGCCAGCAGCTTTAGCTGGAATGAGCAGTTCTTC
CDR3 protein: CASSFSWNEQFF

clone size: NA
D gene: NA
V gene: TRBV7-3
J gene: TRBJ2-6
CDR3 DNA: TGTGCCAGCAGCTTATCTCCTGGGGCCAACGTCCTGACTTTC
CDR3 protein: CASSLSPGANVLTF

clone size: NA
D gene: TRBD1
V gene: TRBV19
J gene: TRBJ1-1
CDR3 DNA: TGTGCCAGTACTTTCGGGACAGGGGGCTTTGCTGAAGCTTTCTTT
CDR3 protein: CASTFGTGGFAEAFF

clone size: NA
D gene: TRBD2
V gene: TRBV19
J gene: TRBJ2-3
CDR3 DNA: TGTGCCAGTAGTATAGCGGGGGGGGATACGCAGTATTTT
CDR3 protein: CASSIAGGDTQYF

clone size: NA
D gene: TRBD1
V gene: TRBV4-1
J gene: TRBJ2-3
CDR3 DNA: TGCGCCAGCAGCCAAGGGAGAGGCAGGGGGCCCATGGCCACAGATACGCAGTATTTT
CDR3 protein: CASSQGRGRGPMATDTQYF

clone size: NA
D gene: TRBD1
V gene: TRBV7-9
J gene: TRBJ1-1
CDR3 DNA: TGTGCCAGCAGCTTCGGGACAGGGGTGAGGACTGAAGCTTTCTTT
CDR3 protein: CASSFGTGVRTEAFF

clone size: NA
D gene: NA
V gene: TRBV7-2
J gene: TRBJ1-6
CDR3 DNA: TGTGCCAGCAGCTCGTTTAGGGGCTCCTATAATTCACCCCTCCACTTT
CDR3 protein: CASSSFRGSYNSPLHF

clone size: NA
D gene: TRBD1
V gene: TRBV6-6
J gene: TRBJ2-5
CDR3 DNA: TGTGCCAGCACCCTGACAGGGTCAACGGAGACCCAGTACTTC
CDR3 protein: CASTLTGSTETQYF

clone size: NA
D gene: NA
V gene: TRBV6-1
J gene: TRBJ2-5
CDR3 DNA: TGTGCCAGCTCCGAGAGGGTACAAGAGACCCAGTACTTC
CDR3 protein: CASSERVQETQYF

clone size: NA
D gene: TRBD1
V gene: TRBV30
J gene: TRBJ2-5
CDR3 DNA: TGTGCCTGGAGGCCGGGACAGGGATACCAAGAGACCCAGTACTTC
CDR3 protein: CAWRPGQGYQETQYF

clone size: NA
D gene: TRBD1
V gene: TRBV11-2
J gene: TRBJ2-5
CDR3 DNA: TGTGCCAGCAGCCTACCGGGACAGGGACGAGAGACCCAGTACTTC
CDR3 protein: CASSLPGQGRETQYF

clone size: few
D gene: NA
V gene: TRBV4-3
J gene: TRBJ1-2
CDR3 DNA: TGCGCCAGCAGCCAAGATGGACGCGCAGGGGACTATGGCTACACCTTC
CDR3 protein: CASSQDGRAGDYGYTF

clone size: NA
D gene: NA
V gene: TRBV4-2
J gene: TRBJ1-1
CDR3 DNA: TGTGCCAGCAGCCAAGATCCGGTAGATCGGGGCACTGAAGCTTTCTTT
CDR3 protein: CASSQDPVDRGTEAFF

clone size: NA
D gene: TRBD1
V gene: TRBV25-1
J gene: TRBJ1-1
CDR3 DNA: TGTGCCAGCAGTAAGCCGTCGCTAGGACAGGACACTGAAGCTTTCTTT
CDR3 protein: CASSKPSLGQDTEAFF

clone size: NA
D gene: NA
V gene: TRBV6-1
J gene: TRBJ2-1
CDR3 DNA: TGTGCCAGCCCAGCGGGTTTAAGCTCCTACAATGAGCAGTTCTTC
CDR3 protein: CASPAGLSSYNEQFF

clone size: NA
D gene: TRBD2
V gene: TRBV9
J gene: TRBJ2-7
CDR3 DNA: TGTGCCAGCAGCCTTCTAAGCCTAGCGGGAGCTGAGCAGTACTTC
CDR3 protein: CASSLLSLAGAEQYF

clone size: NA
D gene: TRBD2
V gene: TRBV10-1
J gene: TRBJ2-3
CDR3 DNA: TGCGCCAGCAGTGAGTCAGGCGGGGGAGATACGCAGTATTTT
CDR3 protein: CASSESGGGDTQYF

clone size: NA
D gene: NA
V gene: TRBV21-1
J gene: TRBJ1-5
CDR3 DNA: TGTGCCAGCAGCATTGTTCCGATCGGACAGGGCAATCAGCCCCAGCATTTT
CDR3 protein: CASSIVPIGQGNQPQHF

clone size: NA
D gene: NA
V gene: TRBV5-1
J gene: TRBJ1-3
CDR3 DNA: TGCGCCAGCAGCTCGGATACGGGGTTTGGAAACACCATATATTTT
CDR3 protein: CASSSDTGFGNTIYF

clone size: NA
D gene: NA
V gene: TRBV10-3
J gene: TRBJ2-7
CDR3 DNA: TGTGCCGCCAGGGGGGTTGGCACGGGAATCGAGCAGTACTTC
CDR3 protein: CAARGVGTGIEQYF

clone size: NA
D gene: NA
V gene: TRBV4-1
J gene: TRBJ2-3
CDR3 DNA: TGCGCCAGCAGCCTAGGAGGGGGCGCAGATACGCAGTATTTT
CDR3 protein: CASSLGGGADTQYF

clone size: NA
D gene: TRBD1
V gene: TRBV4-1
J gene: TRBJ1-2
CDR3 DNA: TGCGCCAGCAGCCAAGATAGGGGGACAGCCTTTGGTGGCTACACCTTC
CDR3 protein: CASSQDRGTAFGGYTF

clone size: NA
D gene: TRBD1
V gene: TRBV29-1
J gene: TRBJ1-2
CDR3 DNA: TGCAGCGTGGTACCGGGACAGGGGGACTATGGCTACACCTTC
CDR3 protein: CSVVPGQGDYGYTF

clone size: NA
D gene: TRBD1
V gene: TRBV11-3
J gene: TRBJ2-3
CDR3 DNA: TGTGCCAGCAGCTCCGGACAGGGGATAACGCAGTATTTT
CDR3 protein: CASSSGQGITQYF

clone size: NA
D gene: NA
V gene: TRBV5-6
J gene: TRBJ1-4
CDR3 DNA: TGTGCCAGCAGCTCCATGGGGCGTACTCGTGAAAAACTGTTTTTT
CDR3 protein: CASSSMGRTREKLFF

clone size: NA
D gene: TRBD2
V gene: TRBV11-2
J gene: TRBJ2-2
CDR3 DNA: TGTGCCAGCAGCTTAGAGGGACTAGCGGGAGCCGCCGGGGAGCTGTTTTTT
CDR3 protein: CASSLEGLAGAAGELFF

clone size: NA
D gene: TRBD1
V gene: TRBV5-1
J gene: TRBJ2-7
CDR3 DNA: TGCGCCAGCAGCTTCTCAGGGGGTTGGGACGAGCAGTACTTC
CDR3 protein: CASSFSGGWDEQYF

clone size: NA
D gene: NA
V gene: TRBV19
J gene: TRBJ2-7
CDR3 DNA: TGTGCCAGTAGTTCCCGGGAGGGGACAGATAACAACGAGCAGTACTTC
CDR3 protein: CASSSREGTDNNEQYF

clone size: NA
D gene: TRBD2
V gene: TRBV9
J gene: TRBJ2-7
CDR3 DNA: TGTGCCAGCAGCGTACTAGCGGAGAACTCCTACGAGCAGTACTTC
CDR3 protein: CASSVLAENSYEQYF

clone size: NA
D gene: NA
V gene: TRBV30
J gene: TRBJ1-1
CDR3 DNA: TGTGCCTGGAGTTCAGGGATGAACACTGAAGCTTTCTTT
CDR3 protein: CAWSSGMNTEAFF

clone size: NA
D gene: TRBD1
V gene: TRBV9
J gene: TRBJ2-7
CDR3 DNA: TGTGCCAGCAGCGTAGATCCCCGACAGGGATTCTCCTACGAGCAGTACTTC
CDR3 protein: CASSVDPRQGFSYEQYF

clone size: NA
D gene: TRBD2
V gene: TRBV7-2
J gene: TRBJ2-1
CDR3 DNA: TGTGCCAGCAGCTTAGGACTAGCGGGAGGTGAGCAGTTCTTC
CDR3 protein: CASSLGLAGGEQFF

clone size: NA
D gene: TRBD1
V gene: TRBV7-6
J gene: TRBJ2-1
CDR3 DNA: TGTGCCAGCAGCCCTCGTTTGGTTGTGGACAGGGGCCACAATGAGCAGTTCTTC
CDR3 protein: CASSPRLVVDRGHNEQFF

clone size: NA
D gene: NA
V gene: TRBV27
J gene: TRBJ2-7
CDR3 DNA: TGTGCCAGCGCAACTAGTATTGCGAGGAAGCAGTACTTC
CDR3 protein: CASATSIARKQYF

clone size: once
D gene: TRBD1
V gene: TRBV15
J gene: TRBJ1-4
CDR3 DNA: TGTGCCACCAGCAGAGCCCCCGGACAGGGGGCTGAAAAACTGTTTTTT
CDR3 protein: CATSRAPGQGAEKLFF

clone size: NA
D gene: TRBD2
V gene: TRBV4-3
J gene: TRBJ2-2
CDR3 DNA: TGCGCCAGCAGCCGAGCTAGCGGGGGTTCGAACACCGGGGAGCTGTTTTTT
CDR3 protein: CASSRASGGSNTGELFF

clone size: NA
D gene: NA
V gene: TRBV29-1
J gene: TRBJ2-3
CDR3 DNA: TGCAGCGTCTGTGATGCCGCCGGGGGTTGGGGCACAGATACGCAGTATTTT
CDR3 protein: CSVCDAAGGWGTDTQYF

clone size: few
D gene: NA
V gene: TRBV5-1
J gene: TRBJ2-7
CDR3 DNA: TGCGCCAGCAGAAACGGTGGCGAGCAGTACTTC
CDR3 protein: CASRNGGEQYF

clone size: NA
D gene: NA
V gene: TRBV27
J gene: TRBJ2-1
CDR3 DNA: TGTGCCAGCAGTACCTATAGCGGCTCCTACAATGAGCAGTTCTTC
CDR3 protein: CASSTYSGSYNEQFF

clone size: NA
D gene: NA
V gene: TRBV19
J gene: TRBJ1-4
CDR3 DNA: TGTGCCAGTAGTCCTGACAGGCTAACTAATGAAAAACTGTTTTTT
CDR3 protein: CASSPDRLTNEKLFF